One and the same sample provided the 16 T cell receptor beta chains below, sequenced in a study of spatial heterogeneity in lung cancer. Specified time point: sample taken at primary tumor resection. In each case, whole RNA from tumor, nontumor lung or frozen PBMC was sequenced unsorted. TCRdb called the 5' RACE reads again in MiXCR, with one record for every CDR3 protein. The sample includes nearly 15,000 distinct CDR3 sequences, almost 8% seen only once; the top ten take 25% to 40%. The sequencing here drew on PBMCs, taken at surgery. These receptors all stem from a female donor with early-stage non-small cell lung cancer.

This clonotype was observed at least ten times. The CDR3, as DNA: TGTGCCAGCTCAAATCCCCGGTACTCCTACGAGCAGTACTTC. As protein: CASSNPRYSYEQYF. The chain joins TRBV18 to TRBJ2-7; D is ambiguous. Trimming cost V 5 bases and J 0 bases, with 11 bases left between them. This CDR3 is 14 amino acids long. Per the germline V gene, CDR1 is KGHSH and CDR2 is LQKENI.

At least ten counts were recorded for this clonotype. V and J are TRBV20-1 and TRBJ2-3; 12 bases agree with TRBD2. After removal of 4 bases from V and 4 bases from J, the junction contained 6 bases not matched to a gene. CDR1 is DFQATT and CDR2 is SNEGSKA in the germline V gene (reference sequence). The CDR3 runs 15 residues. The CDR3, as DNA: TGCAGTGCTACTGAACTAGCGGGAGGCCCAGATACGCAGTATTTT. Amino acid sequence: CSATELAGGPDTQYF.

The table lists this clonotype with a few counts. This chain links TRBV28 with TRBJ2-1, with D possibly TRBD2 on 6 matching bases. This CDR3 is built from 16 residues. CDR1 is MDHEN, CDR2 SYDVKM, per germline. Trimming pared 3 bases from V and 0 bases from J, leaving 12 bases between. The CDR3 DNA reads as TGTGCCAGCAGTTTGAATCTAGCGACCTCCTACAATGAGCAGTTCTTC. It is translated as CASSLNLATSYNEQFF.

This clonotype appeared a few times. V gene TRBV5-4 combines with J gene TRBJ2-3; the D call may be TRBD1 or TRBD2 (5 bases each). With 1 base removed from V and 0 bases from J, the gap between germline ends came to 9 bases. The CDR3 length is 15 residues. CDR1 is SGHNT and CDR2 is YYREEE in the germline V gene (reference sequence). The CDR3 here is CASSLTRGSTDTQYF. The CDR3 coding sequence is TGTGCCAGCAGCTTGACGAGGGGCAGCACAGATACGCAGTATTTT.

The CDR3 DNA follows: TGTGCCAGCAGCCCGGGCCTTAGCTCCTATAATTCACCCCTCCACTTT. Amino acids: CASSPGLSSYNSPLHF. The chain recombines TRBV11-2 with TRBJ1-6; D is undetermined. CDR3 length: 16 residues. V dropped 5 bases and J dropped 0 bases, with 11 bases sitting between them. Germline CDR1 is SGHAT and CDR2 is FQNNGV.

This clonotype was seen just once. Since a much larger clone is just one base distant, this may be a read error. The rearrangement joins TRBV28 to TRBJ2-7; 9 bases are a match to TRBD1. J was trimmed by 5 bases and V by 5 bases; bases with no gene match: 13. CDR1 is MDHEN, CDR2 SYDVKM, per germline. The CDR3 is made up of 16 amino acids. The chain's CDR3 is CASSRPLGTGPHEQYF. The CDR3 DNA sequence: TGTGCCAGCAGTCGGCCCTTGGGGACAGGGCCCCACGAGCAGTACTTC.

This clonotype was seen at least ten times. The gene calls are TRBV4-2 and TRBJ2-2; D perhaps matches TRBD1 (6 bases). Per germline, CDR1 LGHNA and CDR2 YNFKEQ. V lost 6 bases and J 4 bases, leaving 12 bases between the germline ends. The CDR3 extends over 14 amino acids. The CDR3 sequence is CASRPQGGTGELFF. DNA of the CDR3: TGTGCCAGCAGACCACAGGGCGGCACCGGGGAGCTGTTTTTT.

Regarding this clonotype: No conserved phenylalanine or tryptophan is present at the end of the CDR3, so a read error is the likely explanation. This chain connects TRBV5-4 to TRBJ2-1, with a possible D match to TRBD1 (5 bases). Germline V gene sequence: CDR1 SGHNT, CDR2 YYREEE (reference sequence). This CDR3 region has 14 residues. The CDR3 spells CASSLGQSYNVQFS. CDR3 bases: TGTGCCAGCAGCTTGGGACAGTCATACAATGTGCAGTTCTCC.

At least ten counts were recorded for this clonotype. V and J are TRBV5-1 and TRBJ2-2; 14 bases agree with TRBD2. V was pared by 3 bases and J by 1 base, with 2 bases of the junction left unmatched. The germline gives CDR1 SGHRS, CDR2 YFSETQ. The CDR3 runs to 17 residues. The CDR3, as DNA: TGCGCCAGCAGCTCGGGACTAGCGGGAGTGAACACCGGGGAGCTGTTTTTT. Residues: CASSSGLAGVNTGELFF.

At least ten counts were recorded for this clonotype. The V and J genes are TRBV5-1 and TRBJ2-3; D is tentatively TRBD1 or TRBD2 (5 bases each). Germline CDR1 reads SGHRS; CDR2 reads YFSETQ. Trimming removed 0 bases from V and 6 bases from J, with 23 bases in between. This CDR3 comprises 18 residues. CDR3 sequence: CASSLDTRDPLRTDTQYF. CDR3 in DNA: TGCGCCAGCAGCTTGGACACACGGGACCCTTTGAGGACCGATACGCAGTATTTT.

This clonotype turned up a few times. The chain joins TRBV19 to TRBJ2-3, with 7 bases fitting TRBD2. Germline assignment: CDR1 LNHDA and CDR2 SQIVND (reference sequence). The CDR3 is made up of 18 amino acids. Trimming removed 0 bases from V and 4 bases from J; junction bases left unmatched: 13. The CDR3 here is CASSIDTKVRGGADTQYF. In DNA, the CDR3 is TGTGCCAGTAGTATAGATACAAAGGTGCGCGGGGGAGCAGATACGCAGTATTTT. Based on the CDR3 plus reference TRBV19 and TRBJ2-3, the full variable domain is DGGITQSPKYLFRKEGQNVTLSCEQNLNHDAMYWYRQDPGQGLRLIYYSQIVNDFQKGDIAEGYSVSREKKESFPLTVTSAQKNPTAFYLCASSIDTKVRGGADTQYFGPGTRLTVL.

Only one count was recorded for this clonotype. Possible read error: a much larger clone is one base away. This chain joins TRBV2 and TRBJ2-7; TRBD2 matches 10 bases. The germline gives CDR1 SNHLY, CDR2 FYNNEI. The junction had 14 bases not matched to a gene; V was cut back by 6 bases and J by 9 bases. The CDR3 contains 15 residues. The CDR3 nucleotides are TGTGCCAGCAGGGCTAGCGGGGGAGCTCTAGGCGGGCAGTACTTC. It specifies CASRASGGALGGQYF.

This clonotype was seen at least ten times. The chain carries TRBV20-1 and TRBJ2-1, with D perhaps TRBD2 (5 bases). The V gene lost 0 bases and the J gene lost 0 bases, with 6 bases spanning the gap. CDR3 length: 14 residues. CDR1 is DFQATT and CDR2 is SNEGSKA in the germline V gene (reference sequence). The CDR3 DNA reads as TGCAGTGCTAGAGAGGGGAGCTCCTACAATGAGCAGTTCTTC. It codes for CSAREGSSYNEQFF.

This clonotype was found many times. The CDR3 spells CASSLLGGRAAQETQYF. Written as DNA, the CDR3 is TGTGCCAGCAGTTTATTAGGAGGTCGAGCGGCCCAAGAGACCCAGTACTTC. The chain links TRBV28 to TRBJ2-5; a possible D gene is TRBD2 (5 bases). Trimming took 1 base from V and 1 from J, leaving 16 bases between them. In germline, CDR1 is MDHEN, CDR2 SYDVKM. This CDR3 region has 17 residues.

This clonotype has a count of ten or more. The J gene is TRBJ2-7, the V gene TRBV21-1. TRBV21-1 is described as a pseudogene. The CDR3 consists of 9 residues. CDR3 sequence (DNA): TGTGCCAGCAGCCCGAGTCGCTACTTC. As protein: CASSPSRYF.

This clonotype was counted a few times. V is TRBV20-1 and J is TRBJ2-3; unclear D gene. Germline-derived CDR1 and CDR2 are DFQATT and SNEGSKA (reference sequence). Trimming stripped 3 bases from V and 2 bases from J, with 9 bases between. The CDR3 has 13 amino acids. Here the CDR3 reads CSASDPTTDTQYF. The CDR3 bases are TGCAGTGCTAGCGACCCGACCACAGATACGCAGTATTTT.